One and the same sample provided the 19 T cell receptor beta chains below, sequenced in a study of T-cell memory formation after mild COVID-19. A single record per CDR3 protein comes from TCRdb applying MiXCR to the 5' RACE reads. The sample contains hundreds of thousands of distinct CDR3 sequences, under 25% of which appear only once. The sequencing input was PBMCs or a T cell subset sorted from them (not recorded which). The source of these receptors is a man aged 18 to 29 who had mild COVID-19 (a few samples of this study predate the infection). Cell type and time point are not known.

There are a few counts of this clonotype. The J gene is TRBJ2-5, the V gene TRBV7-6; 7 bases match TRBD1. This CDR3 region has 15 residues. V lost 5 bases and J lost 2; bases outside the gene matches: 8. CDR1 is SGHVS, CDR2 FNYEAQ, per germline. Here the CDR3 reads CASSITQGRQETQYF. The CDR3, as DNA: TGTGCCAGCAGCATTACACAGGGGAGACAAGAGACCCAGTACTTC.

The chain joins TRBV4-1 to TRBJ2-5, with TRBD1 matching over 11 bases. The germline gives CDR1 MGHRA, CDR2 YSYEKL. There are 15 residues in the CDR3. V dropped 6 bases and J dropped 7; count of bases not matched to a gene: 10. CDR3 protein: CASRHGQGAAWTQYF. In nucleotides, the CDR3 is TGCGCCAGCAGGCACGGACAGGGGGCTGCGTGGACCCAGTACTTC.

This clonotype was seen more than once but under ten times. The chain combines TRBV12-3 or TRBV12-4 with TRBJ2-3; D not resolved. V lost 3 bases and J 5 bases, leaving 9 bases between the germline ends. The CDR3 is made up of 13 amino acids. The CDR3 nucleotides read TGTGCCAGCAGTTTCACACTGGGAGATACGCAGTATTTT. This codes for CASSFTLGDTQYF.

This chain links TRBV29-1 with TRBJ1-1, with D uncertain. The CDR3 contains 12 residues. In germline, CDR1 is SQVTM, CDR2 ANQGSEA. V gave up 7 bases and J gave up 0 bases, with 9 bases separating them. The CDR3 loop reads CSGDLMNTEAFF. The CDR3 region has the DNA TGCAGCGGGGATCTCATGAACACTGAAGCTTTCTTT.

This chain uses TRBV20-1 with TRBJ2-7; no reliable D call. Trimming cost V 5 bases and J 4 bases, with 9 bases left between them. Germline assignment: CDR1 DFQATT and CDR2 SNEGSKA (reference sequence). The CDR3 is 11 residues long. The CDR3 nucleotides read TGCAGTGCTTCCCCAGGTTACGAGCAGTACGTC. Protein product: CSASPGYEQYV.

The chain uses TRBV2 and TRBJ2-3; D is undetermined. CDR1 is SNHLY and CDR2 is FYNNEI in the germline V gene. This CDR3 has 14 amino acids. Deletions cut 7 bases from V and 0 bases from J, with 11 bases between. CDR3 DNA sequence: TGTGCCAGCATTACAGAGCCTAGCACAGATACGCAGTATTTT. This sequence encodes CASITEPSTDTQYF. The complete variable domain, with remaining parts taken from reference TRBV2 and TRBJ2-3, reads EPEVTQTPSHQVTQMGQEVILRCVPISNHLYFYWYRQILGQKVEFLVSFYNNEISEKSEIFDDQFSVERPDGSNFTLKIRSTKLEDSAMYFCASITEPSTDTQYFGPGTRLTVL.

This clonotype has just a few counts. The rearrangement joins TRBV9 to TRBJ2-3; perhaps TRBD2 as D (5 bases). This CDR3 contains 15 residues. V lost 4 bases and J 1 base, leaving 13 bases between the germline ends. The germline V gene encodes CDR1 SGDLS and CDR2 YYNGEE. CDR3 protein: CASSPGSVRTDTQYF. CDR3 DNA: TGTGCCAGCAGCCCGGGGTCGGTGCGCACAGATACGCAGTATTTT.

As DNA, the CDR3 is TGTGCCAGCAGCCTCCAGGGGTCGGGTCAGCCCCAGCATTTT. Its translation: CASSLQGSGQPQHF. This chain joins TRBV2 and TRBJ1-5; possibly TRBD1 for D (6 bases). The V and J ends lost 6 bases and 6 bases respectively, with 15 bases between them. This CDR3 comprises 14 residues. Germline CDR1 and CDR2: SNHLY and FYNNEI.

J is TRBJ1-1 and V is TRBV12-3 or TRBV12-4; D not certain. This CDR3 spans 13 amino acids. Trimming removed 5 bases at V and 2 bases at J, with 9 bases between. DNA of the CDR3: TGTGCCAGCAGTCAACAGCAAAACACTGAAGCTTTCTTT. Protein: CASSQQQNTEAFF.

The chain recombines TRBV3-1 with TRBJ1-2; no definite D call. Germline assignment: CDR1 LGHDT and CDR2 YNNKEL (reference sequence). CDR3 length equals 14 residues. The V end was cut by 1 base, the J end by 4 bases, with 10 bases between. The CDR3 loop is CASSQGSETYGYTF. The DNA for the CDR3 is TGTGCCAGCAGCCAAGGATCTGAAACCTATGGCTACACCTTC.

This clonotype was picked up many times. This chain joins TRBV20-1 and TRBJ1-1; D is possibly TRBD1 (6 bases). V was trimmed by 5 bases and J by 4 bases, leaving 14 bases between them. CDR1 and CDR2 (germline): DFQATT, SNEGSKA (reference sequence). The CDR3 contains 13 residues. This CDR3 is CSALDGTITEAFF. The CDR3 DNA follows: TGCAGTGCTTTGGACGGGACAATCACTGAAGCTTTCTTT.

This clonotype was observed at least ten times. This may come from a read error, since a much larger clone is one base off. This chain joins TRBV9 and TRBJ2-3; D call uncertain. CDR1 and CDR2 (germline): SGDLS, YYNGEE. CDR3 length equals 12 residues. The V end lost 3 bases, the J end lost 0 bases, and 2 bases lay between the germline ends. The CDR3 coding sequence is TGTGCCAGCAGCGCGAGCACAGATACGCAGTATTTT. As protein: CASSASTDTQYF.

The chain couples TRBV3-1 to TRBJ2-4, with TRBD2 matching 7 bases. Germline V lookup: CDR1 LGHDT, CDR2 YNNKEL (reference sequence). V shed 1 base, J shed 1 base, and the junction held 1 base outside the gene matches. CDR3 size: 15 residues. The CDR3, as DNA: TGTGCCAGCAGCCAAGTCGGGAGGGCCAAAAACATTCAGTACTTC. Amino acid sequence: CASSQVGRAKNIQYF.

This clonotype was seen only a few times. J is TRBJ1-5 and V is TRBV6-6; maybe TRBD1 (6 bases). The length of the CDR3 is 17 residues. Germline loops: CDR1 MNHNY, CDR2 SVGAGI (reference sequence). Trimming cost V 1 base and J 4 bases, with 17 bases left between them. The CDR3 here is CASSYFPRGAGNQPQHF. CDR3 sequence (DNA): TGTGCCAGCAGTTACTTCCCCCGGGGGGCCGGGAATCAGCCCCAGCATTTT.

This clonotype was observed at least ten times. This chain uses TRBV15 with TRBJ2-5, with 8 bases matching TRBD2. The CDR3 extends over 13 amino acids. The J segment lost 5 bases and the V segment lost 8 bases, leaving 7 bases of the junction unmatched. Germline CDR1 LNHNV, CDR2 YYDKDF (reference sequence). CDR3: CATGRRGGETQYF. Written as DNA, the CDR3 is TGTGCCACCGGTCGTCGCGGGGGGGAGACCCAGTACTTC.

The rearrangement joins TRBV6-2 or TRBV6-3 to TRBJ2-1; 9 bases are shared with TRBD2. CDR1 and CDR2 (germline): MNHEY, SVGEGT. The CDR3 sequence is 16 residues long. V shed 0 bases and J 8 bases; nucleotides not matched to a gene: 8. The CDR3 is CASSYSRAGGRDEQFF. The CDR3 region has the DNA TGTGCCAGCAGTTACTCGAGAGCGGGGGGTAGAGATGAGCAGTTCTTC.

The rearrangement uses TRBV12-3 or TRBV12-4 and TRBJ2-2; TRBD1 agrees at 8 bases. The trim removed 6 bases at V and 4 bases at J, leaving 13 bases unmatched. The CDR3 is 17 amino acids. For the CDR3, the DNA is TGTGCCAGCAGCGCCTTATCCGGGACAGGATTCACCGGGGAGCTGTTTTTT. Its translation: CASSALSGTGFTGELFF.

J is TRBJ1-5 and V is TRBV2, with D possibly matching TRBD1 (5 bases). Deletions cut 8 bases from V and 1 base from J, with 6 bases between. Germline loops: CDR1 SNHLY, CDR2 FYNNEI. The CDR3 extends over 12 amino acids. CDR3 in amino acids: CASRQSNQPQHF. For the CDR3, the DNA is TGTGCCAGCCGACAGAGCAATCAGCCCCAGCATTTT. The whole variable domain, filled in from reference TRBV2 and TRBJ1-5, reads EPEVTQTPSHQVTQMGQEVILRCVPISNHLYFYWYRQILGQKVEFLVSFYNNEISEKSEIFDDQFSVERPDGSNFTLKIRSTKLEDSAMYFCASRQSNQPQHFGDGTRLSIL.

The CDR3 DNA sequence: TGTGCCAGCAGTTGGCAGGGGGTATACACCGGGGAGCTGTTTTTT. It codes for CASSWQGVYTGELFF. The rearrangement uses TRBV6-2 or TRBV6-3 and TRBJ2-2; 7 nucleotides align to TRBD1. V lost 4 bases to trimming and J lost 3 bases; unmatched junction nucleotides: 5. Looked up from germline, CDR1 is MNHEY and CDR2 is SVGEGT. CDR3 length equals 15 residues.